This T cell receptor beta chain was captured by sequencing in a study of T cells expressing NK-cell markers. TCRdb re-called the 5' RACE reads and gives one entry per CDR3 protein, without DNA. The listing contains hundreds of thousands of distinct CDR3 sequences. Germline V CDR1 and CDR2: DFQATT, SNEGSKA (reference sequence). The CDR3 is made up of 11 amino acids. The chain carries TRBV20-1 and TRBJ1-2. Input material: blood T cells: a sorted CD56 or NKG2C T cell subset, CD4+ or CD8+ T cells, or bulk PBMC T cells (not recorded which). This receptor was identified in a woman between 18 and 70 years old in good health. CDR3 region: CSVGEGYGYTF.